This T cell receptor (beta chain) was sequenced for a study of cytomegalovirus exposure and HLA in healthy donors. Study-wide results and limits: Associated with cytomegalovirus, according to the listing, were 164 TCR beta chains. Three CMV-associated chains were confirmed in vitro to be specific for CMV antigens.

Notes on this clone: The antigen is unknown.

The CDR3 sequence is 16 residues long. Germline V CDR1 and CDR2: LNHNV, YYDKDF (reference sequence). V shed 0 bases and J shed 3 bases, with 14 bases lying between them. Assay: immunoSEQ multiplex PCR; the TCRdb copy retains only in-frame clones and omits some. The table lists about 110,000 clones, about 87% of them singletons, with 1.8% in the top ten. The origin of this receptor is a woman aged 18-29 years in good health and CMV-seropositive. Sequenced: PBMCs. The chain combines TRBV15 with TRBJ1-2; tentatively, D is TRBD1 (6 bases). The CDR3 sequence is CATSRDRGASHYGYTF. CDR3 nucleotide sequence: TGTGCCACCAGCAGAGATCGGGGGGCCTCTCACTATGGCTACACCTTC.